A single sample is the source of the 10 T cell receptor beta chains below, sequenced in a study of blood T cells in healthy people across ages. Alongside a J-beta primer mix, a sample-barcoded 5' primer served in a second PCR lasting about 7 to 11 cycles. TCRdb analysed the 5' RACE reads with MiXCR anew, one entry per CDR3 protein. The sample gives 870,000 or so distinct CDR3 sequences, under 30% of which show up once; roughly a sixth is in the top ten. Sequenced: blood. The receptors originated from a woman of 80 years or more in good health.

The table lists this clonotype with many counts. The V call is TRBV15, the J call TRBJ1-5; TRBD1 might be the D (5 bases). With 3 bases removed from V and 2 bases from J, the gap between germline ends came to 11 bases. Germline CDR1 LNHNV, CDR2 YYDKDF (reference sequence). The CDR3 length is 15 residues. As DNA, the CDR3 is TGTGCCACCAGCAGCACGGGGCGGCGCAATCAGCCCCAGCATTTT. Translation gives CATSSTGRRNQPQHF. Filled out from reference TRBV15 and TRBJ1-5, the complete variable domain reads DAMVIQNPRYQVTQFGKPVTLSCSQTLNHNVMYWYQQKSSQAPKLLFHYYDKDFNNEADTPDNFQSRRPNTSFCFLDIRSPGLGDTAMYLCATSSTGRRNQPQHFGDGTRLSIL.

This clonotype was recorded once. Just one base apart from a much larger clone, this may be a read error. V is TRBV15 and J is TRBJ2-3; TRBD2 aligns across 8 bases. The length of the CDR3 is 16 residues. The germline gives CDR1 LNHNV, CDR2 YYDKDF (reference sequence). The V segment lost 7 bases and the J segment 2 bases; nucleotides outside the gene matches: 11. The CDR3 spells CATNTRGGGPTDTQYF. The DNA for the CDR3 is TGTGCCACCAACACGAGAGGCGGGGGGCCCACAGATACGCAGTATTTT. Supplemented by reference TRBV15 and TRBJ2-3, the full variable domain reads DAMVIQNPRYQVTQFGKPVTLSCSQTLNHNVMYWYQQKSSQAPKLLFHYYDKDFNNEADTPDNFQSRRPNTSFCFLDIRSPGLGDTAMYLCATNTRGGGPTDTQYFGPGTRLTVL.

The rearrangement joins TRBV29-1 to TRBJ1-1, with 7 nucleotides matching TRBD1. Germline V gives CDR1 SQVTM, CDR2 ANQGSEA. The CDR3 spans 13 residues. Unmatched junction bases numbered 10, after V lost 8 bases and J lost 4 bases. Here the CDR3 reads CSMRTGSGTEAFF. The CDR3 nucleotides read TGCAGCATGCGGACAGGCTCGGGCACTGAAGCTTTCTTT.

On this clonotype itself: Just one base apart from a much larger clone, this may be a read error. This chain joins TRBV6-2 or TRBV6-3 and TRBJ2-3; no clear D gene. Trimming pared 1 base from V and 2 bases from J, leaving 7 bases between. The CDR3 spans 14 residues. Germline V CDR1 and CDR2: MNHEY, SVGEGT. The DNA of the CDR3 is TGTGCCAGCAGTTACTTCAAGGACACAGATACGCAGTATTTT. This encodes CASSYFKDTDTQYF.

The V call is TRBV19, the J call TRBJ2-4; 7 bases fit TRBD1. The CDR3 has 16 amino acids. Germline lookup yields CDR1 LNHDA and CDR2 SQIVND (reference sequence). V shed 2 bases, J shed 0 bases, and the junction held 4 bases outside the gene matches. The CDR3 spells CASSIQQGLAKNIQYF. The CDR3 DNA sequence: TGTGCCAGTAGTATACAACAGGGGTTAGCCAAAAACATTCAGTACTTC.

The count of this clonotype is one. This chain connects TRBV9 to TRBJ2-2; no clear D gene. The CDR3 spans 16 residues. Trimming took 3 bases from V and 4 from J, leaving 16 bases between them. Per the germline V gene, CDR1 is SGDLS and CDR2 is YYNGEE. The CDR3 loop reads CASSAQSRAGTGELFF. DNA of the CDR3: TGTGCCAGCAGCGCGCAATCAAGGGCAGGCACCGGGGAGCTGTTTTTT.

As to this clonotype: A much larger clone is a single base away; this may be a read error. The rearrangement joins TRBV7-2 to TRBJ2-1, with TRBD2 matching 10 bases. The CDR3 runs 16 residues. CDR1 SGHTA and CDR2 FQGNSA come from the germline V gene. V gave up 3 bases and J gave up 10 bases; unmatched junction bases: 12. In DNA, the CDR3 is TGTGCCAGCAGCTTCGAGCTAGCGGGGGTTAGGGGGGAGCAGTTCTTC. Encoded protein: CASSFELAGVRGEQFF.

Ten or more counts support this clonotype. V is TRBV5-1 and J is TRBJ2-7; D unclear. Germline lookup yields CDR1 SGHRS and CDR2 YFSETQ. This CDR3 has 13 residues. Trimming shortened V by 3 bases and J by 2 bases, and 9 bases separated the two germline ends. This chain's CDR3 is CASSSDLTYEQYF. The CDR3 bases are TGCGCCAGCAGCTCAGATTTAACCTACGAGCAGTACTTC. The whole variable domain, remainder taken from reference TRBV5-1 and TRBJ2-7, is KAGVTQTPRYLIKTRGQQVTLSCSPISGHRSVSWYQQTPGQGLQFLFEYFSETQRNKGNFPGRFSGRQFSNSRSEMNVSTLELGDSALYLCASSSDLTYEQYFGPGTRLTVT.

This clonotype was seen repeatedly, ten times or more. This chain joins TRBV12-3 or TRBV12-4 and TRBJ1-4; D not certain. This CDR3 spans 13 amino acids. V lost 6 bases to trimming and J lost 8 bases, with 13 bases between them. The CDR3 here is CASSYEHSEKLFF. The CDR3 DNA is TGTGCCAGCAGCTACGAACACAGCGAAAAACTGTTTTTT.

This clonotype was seen a handful of times. The CDR3 protein is CSALVGGGELFF. CDR3 bases: TGCAGTGCCTTGGTAGGGGGCGGGGAGCTGTTTTTT. This chain connects TRBV20-1 to TRBJ2-2; D might be TRBD1 (6 bases). V was pared by 6 bases and J by 7 bases, with 12 bases between. The CDR3 spans 12 residues. Per the germline V gene, CDR1 is DFQATT and CDR2 is SNEGSKA (reference sequence).